One sample yielded the 19 T cell receptor beta chains listed below, sequenced in a study of T cells after yellow fever vaccination. One entry per CDR3 protein results from TCRdb running MiXCR on the 5' RACE reads. The profile shows more than 75,000 distinct CDR3 sequences, more than 7.5% of them singletons. The sample consisted of CD8+ T cells not binding an NS4B(214-222) dextramer, sorted from PBMCs, taken roughly 14 days after the first yellow fever vaccination. All receptors come from a man aged 18 to 35 who received the YFV17D yellow fever vaccine.

This clonotype was recorded a few times. CDR3 sequence (DNA): TGTGCCAGCAGTCCCAGCGGGGGGATGAGTAGTACGCAGTATTTT. This codes for CASSPSGGMSSTQYF. This rearrangement joins TRBV6-5 to TRBJ2-3, with 9 bases that match TRBD2. The J segment lost 8 bases and the V segment lost 5 bases, leaving 11 bases of the junction unmatched. CDR1 and CDR2 from the germline V gene are MNHEY and SVGAGI. The CDR3 extends over 15 amino acids.

J is TRBJ2-7 and V is TRBV20-1; no reliable D call. Trimming removed 1 base at V and 0 bases at J, with 10 bases between. The CDR3 totals 14 residues. The germline gives CDR1 DFQATT, CDR2 SNEGSKA (reference sequence). In nucleotides, the CDR3 is TGCAGTGCTAGAGGGACCAAGAGCTCCTACGAGCAGTACTTC. Amino acids: CSARGTKSSYEQYF.

The chain links TRBV7-8 to TRBJ1-5; D possibly corresponds to TRBD1 (6 bases). The V end was cut by 0 bases, the J end by 0 bases, with 9 bases between. The CDR3 runs 16 residues. The V gene's germline CDR1 is SGHVS and CDR2 FQNEAQ. DNA for the CDR3: TGTGCCAGCAGCTTAGCGGGGGACACTAGCAATCAGCCCCAGCATTTT. Translated, it gives CASSLAGDTSNQPQHF.

The chain employs TRBV27 and TRBJ1-5; TRBD1 is a possible D gene (5 bases). V was clipped by 5 bases and J by 3 bases, with 17 bases between them. Per germline, CDR1 MNHEY and CDR2 SMNVEV (reference sequence). The CDR3 spans 16 residues. CDR3 nucleotides: TGTGCCAGCAGTCTCACGCCCGGGGCCACCAATCAGCCCCAGCATTTT. Its protein is CASSLTPGATNQPQHF.

J is TRBJ2-7 and V is TRBV2; either TRBD1 or TRBD2 may supply D (5 bases each). Trimming pared 5 bases from V and 4 bases from J, leaving 9 bases between. Germline V gene sequence: CDR1 SNHLY, CDR2 FYNNEI. This CDR3 spans 12 amino acids. CDR3 protein: CASSPGPYEQYV. The DNA for the CDR3 is TGTGCCAGCAGTCCGGGACCGTACGAGCAGTACGTC.

In this sample, this clonotype turned up many times. V usage is TRBV6-1 and J usage is TRBJ2-3; D unclear. V was pared by 4 bases and J by 2 bases, with 7 bases between. Germline V gene data show CDR1 as MNHNS and CDR2 as SASEGT. The CDR3 is 13 amino acids. The CDR3 here is CASSADHTDTQYF. CDR3 in DNA: TGTGCCAGCAGTGCGGACCACACAGATACGCAGTATTTT.

The rearrangement uses TRBV4-1 and TRBJ1-1; D not resolved. The CDR3 is made up of 16 amino acids. CDR1 MGHRA and CDR2 YSYEKL come from the germline V gene. V was cut by 2 bases and J by 0 bases, with 13 bases left in between. CDR3 protein: CASSQRPAGMNTEAFF. CDR3 sequence (DNA): TGCGCCAGCAGCCAACGTCCAGCGGGGATGAACACTGAAGCTTTCTTT.

The chain has TRBV7-9 and TRBJ1-4; 8 bases match TRBD1. Germline assignment: CDR1 SEHNR and CDR2 FQNEAQ (reference sequence). The V gene end was trimmed by 5 bases and the J gene end by 4 bases; junction bases not matched to a gene: 9. The CDR3 has 16 residues. The CDR3 spells CASSTGGTGYNEKLFF. Here the CDR3 DNA reads TGTGCCAGCAGCACAGGAGGGACAGGTTATAATGAAAAACTGTTTTTT.

There are a few counts of this clonotype. The chain recombines TRBV6-5 with TRBJ1-2; weak D call: TRBD1 (5 bases). CDR1 is MNHEY and CDR2 is SVGAGI in the germline V gene. V was shortened by 0 bases and J by 7 bases, with 12 bases between the two germline ends. This CDR3 spans 14 amino acids. CDR3 sequence reads: CASSYSRGALGYTF. In DNA form, the CDR3 reads TGTGCCAGCAGTTACTCGCGCGGGGCGCTTGGCTACACCTTC.

Only a few counts were recorded for this clonotype. The chain employs TRBV5-8 and TRBJ2-5, with 8 bases lining up with TRBD2. The CDR3 sequence is 15 residues long. The germline CDR1 and CDR2 sequences are SGHTS and YDEGEE. Unmatched junction bases numbered 7, after V lost 1 base and J lost 5 bases. The CDR3 loop reads CASSLFGGAGETQYF. The CDR3 DNA reads as TGTGCCAGCAGCTTGTTCGGGGGGGCTGGGGAGACCCAGTACTTC.

This clonotype has only a few counts. The chain uses TRBV7-3 and TRBJ2-1; D not certain. The V end was cut by 1 base, the J end by 7 bases, with 8 bases between. Germline-derived CDR1 and CDR2 are SGHTA and FQGTGA. The length of the CDR3 is 13 residues. The CDR3 reads CASSLIPGNEQFF. CDR3 sequence (DNA): TGTGCCAGCAGCTTAATACCCGGTAATGAGCAGTTCTTC.

This chain connects TRBV6-2 or TRBV6-3 to TRBJ2-2; perhaps TRBD2 as D (5 bases). Trimming removed 5 bases from V and 1 base from J, with 8 bases in between. The germline CDR1 and CDR2 sequences are MNHEY and SVGEGT. The CDR3 covers 14 residues. In nucleotides, the CDR3 is TGTGCCAGCAGTAGGACTGAGAACACCGGGGAGCTGTTTTTT. Protein product: CASSRTENTGELFF.

The V gene is TRBV5-1, the J gene TRBJ2-7, with D possibly being TRBD1 (5 bases). CDR1 SGHRS and CDR2 YFSETQ come from the germline V gene. The CDR3 has 14 residues. Trimming took off 4 bases at V and 3 bases at J, with 14 bases between the two ends. Here the CDR3 DNA reads TGCGCCAGCAGCCACAAACAGGATAGCTACGAGCAGTACTTC. It yields the protein CASSHKQDSYEQYF.

The rearrangement joins TRBV12-3 or TRBV12-4 to TRBJ2-5; TRBD1 matches 9 bases. The CDR3 has 15 amino acids. V trimming: 4 bases; J trimming: 0 bases; junction bases outside the gene matches: 3. In DNA, the CDR3 is TGTGCCAGCAGTTCGACAGGGGGGTACCAAGAGACCCAGTACTTC. Its translation: CASSSTGGYQETQYF.

The V gene is TRBV11-1, the J gene TRBJ2-2, with 7 bases that match TRBD1. V gave up 2 bases and J gave up 2 bases; unmatched junction bases: 14. CDR3 size: 19 residues. The germline V gene encodes CDR1 SGHAT and CDR2 FQDESV (reference sequence). CDR3 loop: CASSLRDSRHDFNTGELFF. In nucleotides, the CDR3 is TGTGCCAGCAGCTTAAGGGACAGCCGCCACGATTTTAACACCGGGGAGCTGTTTTTT.

This clonotype was observed at least ten times. The V and J genes are TRBV3-1 and TRBJ2-2; no firm D call. Deletions cut 0 bases from V and 7 bases from J, with 9 bases between. CDR1 and CDR2 from the germline V gene are LGHDT and YNNKEL (reference sequence). The CDR3 extends over 14 amino acids. CDR3: CASSQDQWNGELFF. CDR3 DNA sequence: TGTGCCAGCAGCCAAGATCAGTGGAACGGGGAGCTGTTTTTT.

This clonotype was observed a few times. The chain is built from TRBV4-1 and TRBJ1-5, with TRBD1 as a possible D gene (5 bases). CDR3 length: 15 residues. The V and J ends lost 2 bases and 0 bases respectively, with 8 bases between them. In germline, CDR1 is MGHRA, CDR2 YSYEKL. CDR3 nucleotides: TGCGCCAGCAGCCAACGCAGGGTTAGCAATCAGCCCCAGCATTTT. This gives the protein CASSQRRVSNQPQHF.

This chain links TRBV5-6 with TRBJ1-5; 9 nucleotides line up with TRBD1. The trim removed 3 bases at V and 2 bases at J, leaving 9 bases unmatched. The CDR3 totals 17 residues. Germline V gene data show CDR1 as SGHDT and CDR2 as YYEEEE. CDR3 residues: CASSWTGALGGNQPQHF. For the CDR3, the DNA is TGTGCCAGCAGCTGGACAGGGGCCCTTGGGGGCAATCAGCCCCAGCATTTT. The whole variable domain, remainder taken from reference TRBV5-6 and TRBJ1-5, is DAGVTQSPTHLIKTRGQQVTLRCSPKSGHDTVSWYQQALGQGPQFIFQYYEEEERQRGNFPDRFSGHQFPNYSSELNVNALLLGDSALYLCASSWTGALGGNQPQHFGDGTRLSIL.

This clonotype was observed a handful of times. The J gene is TRBJ1-1, the V gene TRBV5-1; tentative D call: TRBD1 (5 bases). V was pared by 2 bases and J by 6 bases, with 11 bases between. Germline assignment: CDR1 SGHRS and CDR2 YFSETQ. This CDR3 comprises 13 residues. The CDR3 region is CASSLGDRAEAFF. For the CDR3, the DNA is TGCGCCAGCAGCTTAGGAGACAGAGCTGAAGCTTTCTTT.